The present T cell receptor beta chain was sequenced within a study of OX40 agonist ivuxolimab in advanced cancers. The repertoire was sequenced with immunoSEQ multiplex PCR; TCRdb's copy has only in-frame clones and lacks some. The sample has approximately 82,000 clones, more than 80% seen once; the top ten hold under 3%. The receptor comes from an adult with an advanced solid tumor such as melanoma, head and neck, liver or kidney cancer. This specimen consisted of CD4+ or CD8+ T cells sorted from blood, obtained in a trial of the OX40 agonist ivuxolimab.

CDR3 nucleotides: TGTGCCAGCAGCGCCGGGACTAGTGGGGAGACCCAGTACTTC. This codes for CASSAGTSGETQYF. The chain has TRBV7-3 and TRBJ2-5; the match to TRBD2 covers 8 bases. Unmatched junction bases numbered 7, after V lost 5 bases and J lost 5 bases. Germline assignment: CDR1 SGHTA and CDR2 FQGTGA. There are 14 residues in the CDR3.